A selection of T cell receptor beta chains follows, all from one sample in a study of blood T cell repertoires in COVID-19. The table came from immunoSEQ multiplex PCR; TCRdb's copy has only in-frame clones and leaves some out. The table includes fewer than 85,000 clones, around 77% detected once. Sample: peripheral blood. Every receptor here comes from a man aged 65 to 79 with COVID-19, enrolled during active disease. Each CDR3 is given with its conserved first and last residue. Each record gives: clone size, J gene, V gene, D gene, CDR3 DNA, CDR3 protein. The D gene is left open where the match is weak. Part of the rows lack a size; the others show once, few, many or a class for expanded clones.

clone size: NA
J gene: TRBJ2-1
V gene: TRBV5-8
D gene: NA
CDR3 DNA: TGTGCCAGCAGCTCCCCGTGGGAGGCAAGGTCCTACAATGAGCAGTTCTTC
CDR3 protein: CASSSPWEARSYNEQFF

clone size: NA
J gene: TRBJ2-1
V gene: TRBV18
D gene: TRBD1
CDR3 DNA: TGTGCCAGCTCACCCCTGGGACAGGGGTATCTATCCTACAATGAGCAGTTCTTC
CDR3 protein: CASSPLGQGYLSYNEQFF

clone size: NA
J gene: TRBJ2-7
V gene: TRBV5-1
D gene: TRBD2
CDR3 DNA: TGCGCCAGCGGGACTAGCGGACCCTACGAGCAGTACTTC
CDR3 protein: CASGTSGPYEQYF

clone size: NA
J gene: TRBJ1-1
V gene: TRBV5-4
D gene: NA
CDR3 DNA: TGTGCCAGCAGCGCGGACATGGCCGCAAGTGAAGCTTTCTTT
CDR3 protein: CASSADMAASEAFF

clone size: NA
J gene: TRBJ1-6
V gene: TRBV14
D gene: TRBD1
CDR3 DNA: TGTGCCAGCAGCCAAGAGACAGGGAATTCACCCCTCCACTTT
CDR3 protein: CASSQETGNSPLHF

clone size: NA
J gene: TRBJ2-2
V gene: TRBV19
D gene: TRBD2
CDR3 DNA: TGTGCCAGTAGTATCTATACTAGCGGGAGGGGATACACCGGGGAGCTGTTTTTT
CDR3 protein: CASSIYTSGRGYTGELFF

clone size: NA
J gene: TRBJ1-6
V gene: TRBV19
D gene: NA
CDR3 DNA: TGTGCCAGTAGTATGAGAGAGATGAATTCACCCCTCCACTTT
CDR3 protein: CASSMREMNSPLHF

clone size: NA
J gene: TRBJ2-1
V gene: TRBV5-1
D gene: TRBD2
CDR3 DNA: TGCGCCAGCAGCTTGGGACTAGCGGAGAACAATGAGCAGTTCTTC
CDR3 protein: CASSLGLAENNEQFF

clone size: many
J gene: TRBJ2-7
V gene: TRBV5-6
D gene: NA
CDR3 DNA: TGTGCCAGCAGTTGGGGGCCCGGTACGGGGGAGCAGTACTTC
CDR3 protein: CASSWGPGTGEQYF

clone size: once
J gene: TRBJ2-7
V gene: TRBV7-2
D gene: TRBD2
CDR3 DNA: TGTGCCAGCAGCTTCCAAGGGACTAGCGGCTACGAGCAGTACTTC
CDR3 protein: CASSFQGTSGYEQYF

clone size: NA
J gene: TRBJ2-3
V gene: TRBV9
D gene: TRBD2
CDR3 DNA: TGTGCCAGCAGTGGACCGGGGGGGGGCACAGATACGCAGTATTTT
CDR3 protein: CASSGPGGGTDTQYF